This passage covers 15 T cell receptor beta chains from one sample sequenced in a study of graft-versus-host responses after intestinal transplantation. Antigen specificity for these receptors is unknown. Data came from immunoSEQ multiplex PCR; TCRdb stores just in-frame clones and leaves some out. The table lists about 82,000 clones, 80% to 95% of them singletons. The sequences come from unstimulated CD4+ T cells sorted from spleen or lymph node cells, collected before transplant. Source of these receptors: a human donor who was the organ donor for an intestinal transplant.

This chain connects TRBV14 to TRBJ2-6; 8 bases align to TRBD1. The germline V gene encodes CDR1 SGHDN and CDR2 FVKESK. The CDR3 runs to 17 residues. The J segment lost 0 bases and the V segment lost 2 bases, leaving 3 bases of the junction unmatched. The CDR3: CASSQWDRSSGANVLTF. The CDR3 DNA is TGTGCCAGCAGCCAATGGGACAGGAGCTCTGGGGCCAACGTCCTGACTTTC.

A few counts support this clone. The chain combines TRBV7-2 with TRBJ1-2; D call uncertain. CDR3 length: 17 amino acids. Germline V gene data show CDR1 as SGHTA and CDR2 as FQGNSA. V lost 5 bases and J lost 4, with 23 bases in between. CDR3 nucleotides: TGTGCCAGCAGCCGAATCTCGTTCGACACCGATCGCTATGGCTACACCTTC. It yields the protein CASSRISFDTDRYGYTF.

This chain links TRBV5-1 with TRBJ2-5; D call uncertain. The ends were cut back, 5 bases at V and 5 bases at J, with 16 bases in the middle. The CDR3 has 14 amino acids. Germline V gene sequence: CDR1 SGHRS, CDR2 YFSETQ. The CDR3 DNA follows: TGCGCCAGCAGACCGCCATTAGCTCGGGAGACCCAGTACTTC. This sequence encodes CASRPPLARETQYF.

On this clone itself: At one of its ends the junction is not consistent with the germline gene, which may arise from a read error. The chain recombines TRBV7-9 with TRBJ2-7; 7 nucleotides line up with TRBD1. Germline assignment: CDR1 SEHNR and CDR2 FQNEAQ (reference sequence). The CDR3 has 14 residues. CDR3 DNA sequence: TGTGCCAGCAGCCTAGAGACTTCCAGGACAGGCGCCCGCTTC. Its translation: CASSLETSRTGARF.

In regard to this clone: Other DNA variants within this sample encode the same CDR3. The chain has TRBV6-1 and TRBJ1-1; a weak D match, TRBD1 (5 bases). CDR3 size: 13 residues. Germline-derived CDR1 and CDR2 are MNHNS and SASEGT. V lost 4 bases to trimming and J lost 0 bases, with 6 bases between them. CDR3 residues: CASSGQLNTEAFF. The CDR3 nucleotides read TGTGCCAGCAGTGGACAGCTGAACACTGAAGCTTTCTTT.

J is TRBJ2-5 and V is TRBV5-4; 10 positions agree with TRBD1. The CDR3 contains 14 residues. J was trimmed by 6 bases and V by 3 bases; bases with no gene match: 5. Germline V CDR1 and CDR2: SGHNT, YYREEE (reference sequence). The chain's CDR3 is CASSWTGGGKTQYF. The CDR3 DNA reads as TGTGCCAGCAGCTGGACAGGGGGAGGAAAGACCCAGTACTTC.

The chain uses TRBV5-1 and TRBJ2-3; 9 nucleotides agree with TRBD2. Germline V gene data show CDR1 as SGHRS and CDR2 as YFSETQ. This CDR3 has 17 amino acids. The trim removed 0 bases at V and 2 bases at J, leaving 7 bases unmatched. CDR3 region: CASSLDLAGRYTDTQYF. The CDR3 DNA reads TGCGCCAGCAGCTTGGATCTAGCGGGGCGATACACAGATACGCAGTATTTT.

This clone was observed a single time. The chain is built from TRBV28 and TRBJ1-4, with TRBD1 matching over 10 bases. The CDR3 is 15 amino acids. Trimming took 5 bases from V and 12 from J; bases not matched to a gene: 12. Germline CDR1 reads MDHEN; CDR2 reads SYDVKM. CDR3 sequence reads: CASSVSGTGVPELFF. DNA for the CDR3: TGTGCCAGCAGTGTCTCCGGGACAGGGGTTCCCGAACTGTTTTTT. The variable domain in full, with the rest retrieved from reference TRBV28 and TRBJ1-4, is DVKVTQSSRYLVKRTGEKVFLECVQDMDHENMFWYRQDPGLGLRLIYFSYDVKMKEKGDIPEGYSVSREKKERFSLILESASTNQTSMYLCASSVSGTGVPELFFGSGTQLSVL.

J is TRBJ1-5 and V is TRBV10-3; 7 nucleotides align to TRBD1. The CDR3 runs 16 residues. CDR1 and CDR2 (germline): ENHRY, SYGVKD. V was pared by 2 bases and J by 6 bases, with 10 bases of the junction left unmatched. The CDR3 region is CAISETPGQLSQPQHF. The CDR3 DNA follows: TGTGCCATCAGTGAGACCCCGGGACAGCTCAGTCAGCCCCAGCATTTT.

This chain's CDR3 is CASSIGGSGSYEQYF. The CDR3 bases are TGTGCCAGTAGTATAGGAGGTAGCGGATCCTACGAGCAGTACTTC. The chain has TRBV19 and TRBJ2-7; TRBD2 is a possible D gene (6 bases). This CDR3 comprises 15 residues. The germline gives CDR1 LNHDA, CDR2 SQIVND (reference sequence). Trimming removed 1 base from V and 1 base from J, with 11 bases in between.

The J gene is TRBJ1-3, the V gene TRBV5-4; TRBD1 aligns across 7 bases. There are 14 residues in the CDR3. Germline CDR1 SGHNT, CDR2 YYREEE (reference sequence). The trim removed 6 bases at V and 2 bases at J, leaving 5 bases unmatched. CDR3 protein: CASTTGQPGNTIYF. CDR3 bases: TGTGCCAGCACCACGGGACAGCCTGGAAACACCATATATTTT.

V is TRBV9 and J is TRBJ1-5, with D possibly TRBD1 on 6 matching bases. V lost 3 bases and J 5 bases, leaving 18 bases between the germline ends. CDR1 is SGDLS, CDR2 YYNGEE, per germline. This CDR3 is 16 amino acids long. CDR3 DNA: TGTGCCAGCAGCGCCGGTCGGGACAAGGGGGATCAGCCCCAGCATTTT. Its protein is CASSAGRDKGDQPQHF.

Written as DNA, the CDR3 is TGCGCCAGCAGCCCGCCGGGACAGGTTTTAGGGACTGAAGCTTTCTTT. This codes for CASSPPGQVLGTEAFF. The chain is built from TRBV5-1 and TRBJ1-1, with 8 bases lining up with TRBD1. The germline V gene encodes CDR1 SGHRS and CDR2 YFSETQ. The CDR3 has 16 amino acids. The junction had 13 bases not matched to a gene; V was cut back by 4 bases and J by 5 bases.

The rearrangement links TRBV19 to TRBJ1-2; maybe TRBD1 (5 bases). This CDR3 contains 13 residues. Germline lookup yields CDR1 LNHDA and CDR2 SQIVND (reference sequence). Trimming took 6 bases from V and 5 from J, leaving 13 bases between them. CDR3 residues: CASSKTDIYGYTF. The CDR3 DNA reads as TGTGCCAGTAGCAAGACAGACATATATGGCTACACCTTC.

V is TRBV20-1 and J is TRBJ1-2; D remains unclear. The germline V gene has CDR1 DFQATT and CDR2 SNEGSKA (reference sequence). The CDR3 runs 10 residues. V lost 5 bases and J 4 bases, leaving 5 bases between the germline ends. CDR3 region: CSAFSYGYTF. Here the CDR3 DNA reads TGCAGTGCTTTCTCCTATGGCTACACCTTC.